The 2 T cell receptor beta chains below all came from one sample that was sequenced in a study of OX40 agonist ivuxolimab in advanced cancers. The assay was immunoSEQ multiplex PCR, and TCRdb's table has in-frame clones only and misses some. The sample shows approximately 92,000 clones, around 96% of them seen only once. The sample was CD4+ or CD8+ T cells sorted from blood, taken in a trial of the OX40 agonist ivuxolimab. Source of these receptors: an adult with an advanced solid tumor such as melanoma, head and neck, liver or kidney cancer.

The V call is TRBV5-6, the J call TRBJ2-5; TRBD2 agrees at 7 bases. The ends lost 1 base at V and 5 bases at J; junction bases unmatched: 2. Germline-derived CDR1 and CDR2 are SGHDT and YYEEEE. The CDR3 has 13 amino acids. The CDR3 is CASSLWEGETQYF. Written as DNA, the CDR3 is TGTGCCAGCAGCTTGTGGGAGGGTGAGACCCAGTACTTC.

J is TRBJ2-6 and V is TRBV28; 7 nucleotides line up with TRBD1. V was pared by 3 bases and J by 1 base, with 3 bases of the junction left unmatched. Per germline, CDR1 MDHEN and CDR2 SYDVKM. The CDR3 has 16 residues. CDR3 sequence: CASSLLTGSGANVLTF. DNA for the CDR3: TGTGCCAGCAGTTTGCTGACAGGGTCTGGGGCCAACGTCCTGACTTTC. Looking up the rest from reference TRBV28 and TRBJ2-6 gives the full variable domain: DVKVTQSSRYLVKRTGEKVFLECVQDMDHENMFWYRQDPGLGLRLIYFSYDVKMKEKGDIPEGYSVSREKKERFSLILESASTNQTSMYLCASSLLTGSGANVLTFGAGSRLTVL.